This TCR beta chain was captured by sequencing in a study of shared clonotypes between healthy human individuals. This table comes from immunoSEQ multiplex PCR, and its TCRdb copy is limited to in-frame clones, with some not included. The data show approximately 980,000 clones, over 60% seen once. Germline V CDR1 and CDR2: MGHRA, YSYEKL. V was clipped by 3 bases and J by 5 bases, with 21 bases between them. This CDR3 has 17 residues. This clone was observed once. Antigen unknown. Study observations and caveats: Large depth notwithstanding, sorted-subset sequencing proved incomplete by rarefaction. Estimated richness values were generally larger in naive subsets than in memory subsets. Clonotype sharing among donors, it was expected, would be affected by sequencing depth.

Sequencing was performed on memory CD4+ T cells sorted from blood. Subset described: CD45RA-negative fraction. This sequence originates from a man younger than 30 in good health. The chain is built from TRBV4-1 and TRBJ2-3; no firm D call. The CDR3 spells CASSQPVLGPSKDTQYF. For the CDR3, the DNA is TGCGCCAGCAGCCAGCCGGTCCTTGGCCCTTCAAAAGATACGCAGTATTTT.